This T cell receptor beta chain is drawn from a study of OX40 agonist ivuxolimab in advanced cancers. Study-wide context: Treatment received earlier with anti-PD-1, anti-PD-L1 or anti-CTLA-4 agents was allowed, and over 30% had some. Two patients with cutaneous melanoma and one with hepatocellular carcinoma, three in total, showed partial responses.

The repertoire was sequenced with immunoSEQ multiplex PCR; TCRdb's copy has only in-frame clones and lacks some. The sample records more than 40,000 clones, 88% being singletons. This sequence was found in an adult with an advanced solid tumor such as melanoma, head and neck, liver or kidney cancer. This sample comprised CD4+ or CD8+ T cells sorted from blood, obtained in a trial of the OX40 agonist ivuxolimab.

CDR3 residues: CASSWERQGAAGNTIYF. Written as DNA, the CDR3 is TGCGCCAGCAGCTGGGAAAGACAGGGGGCGGCTGGAAACACCATATATTTT. This sequence joins TRBV5-1 and TRBJ1-3; 10 bases fit TRBD1. CDR1 and CDR2 (germline): SGHRS, YFSETQ. Trimming at V came to 3 bases and at J to 2 bases, leaving 8 bases not matched to a gene. CDR3 size: 17 residues.